The rows below give T cell receptor beta chains drawn from one sample of a study of kidney transplant recipient with SARS-CoV-2 infection. TCRdb passed the reads through MiXCR, listing each CDR3 protein once. The sample contains under 300,000 distinct CDR3 sequences, more than 25% of which appear only once. The sample in question was a blood sample, obtained at baseline and on day 111 from a kidney transplant recipient. The source is a male patient between 25 and 39 years old who had COVID-19 and was a kidney transplant recipient. Some T cells may be provided by the graft donor. Each CDR3 is given with its conserved first and last residue. D genes are given only for firm matches. The listing skips clone size in some rows; elsewhere it reads once, few, many or a size class.

TRBV30	many	TRBJ1-2	-	TGTGCCTGGGGGTTTTGGCGTTATAGAAAGACCTATGGCTACACCTTC	CAWGFWRYRKTYGYTF
TRBV24-1	many	TRBJ2-1	TRBD2	TGTGCCACCAGTGACCCGGGACTAGCGGGAGATTACAATGAGCAGTTCTTC	CATSDPGLAGDYNEQFF
TRBV20-1	-	TRBJ1-5	-	TGCAGTACTTCTCAGGGAGCCGGGCAGCCCCAGCATTTT	CSTSQGAGQPQHF
TRBV10-2	few	TRBJ2-1	TRBD2	TGCGCCAGCAGTGAGGTAGCGGGAGGTACCTCCTACAATGAGCAGTTCTTC	CASSEVAGGTSYNEQFF
TRBV20-1	-	TRBJ2-3	-	TGCAGTGCTGCCTTAACGGCAGAGGCAGATACGCAGTATTTT	CSAALTAEADTQYF
TRBV14	many	TRBJ1-2	-	TGTGCCAGCAGCCAAGATAGGGGGACGTTATATGGCTACACCTTC	CASSQDRGTLYGYTF
TRBV7-8	-	TRBJ2-7	TRBD1	TGTGCCAGCAGCTCAACCGGGACAGCTACCTACGAGCAGTACTTC	CASSSTGTATYEQYF
TRBV2	many	TRBJ2-2	TRBD1	TGTGCCAGCAGAGAACAGGGGGTCAACACCGGGGAGCTGTTTTTT	CASREQGVNTGELFF
TRBV12-3/TRBV12-4	few	TRBJ2-1	TRBD2	TGTGCCAGCAGTCCAAGACTAGCGGGAGATGAGCAGTTCTTC	CASSPRLAGDEQFF
TRBV25-1	many	TRBJ2-1	TRBD1	TGTGCCAGCAGGACAGGGGGATACAATGAGCAGTTCTTC	CASRTGGYNEQFF
TRBV5-5	many	TRBJ1-4	-	TGTGCCAGCAGCTTGGCCGGGTGGGGGGCTGGTAATGAAAAACTGTTTTTT	CASSLAGWGAGNEKLFF
TRBV12-3/TRBV12-4	-	TRBJ1-2	-	TGTGCCAGCAGTCATCCTGTCACAGCAGGAAAGACCTATGGCTACACCTTC	CASSHPVTAGKTYGYTF
TRBV7-1	many	TRBJ1-2	-	TGTGCCAGCAGCGTCCGGACTCACGAGGGAAAGACCTATGGCTACACCTTC	CASSVRTHEGKTYGYTF
TRBV7-2	few	TRBJ2-5	TRBD1	TGTGCCAGCAGCCCTCACGGACAGGGTCAAGAGACCCAGTACTTC	CASSPHGQGQETQYF
TRBV30	-	TRBJ2-5	-	TGTGCCTGGAGTCCCGAGGAAAGGGGGACCGAGTACTTC	CAWSPEERGTEYF
TRBV29-1	many	TRBJ2-7	TRBD1	TGCAGCGTCTGGACAGGCTACGAGCAGTACTTC	CSVWTGYEQYF
TRBV12-3/TRBV12-4	many	TRBJ2-7	TRBD2	TGTGCCAGCAGTTTAGTAGCTAGCGGTTACTCCTACGAGCAGTACTTC	CASSLVASGYSYEQYF
TRBV4-1	-	TRBJ2-1	TRBD2	TGCGCCAGCAGCCGTAGCGGGGGGTACAATGAGCAGTTCTTC	CASSRSGGYNEQFF
TRBV14	-	TRBJ2-5	-	TGTGCCAGCAGCCAAGGGAGGGCGCAGAAGACCCAGTACTTC	CASSQGRAQKTQYF
TRBV7-6	many	TRBJ2-7	TRBD1	TGTGCCAGCAGCTTAGTCGGACAGGGATCCTACGAGCAGTACTTC	CASSLVGQGSYEQYF
TRBV21-1	many	TRBJ2-3	-	TGTGCCAGCAGGTACAGCTTAGCTACAGTCATGCAAGATACGCAGTATTTT	CASRYSLATVMQDTQYF
TRBV6-5	many	TRBJ2-1	TRBD1	TGTGCCAGCAGTTACGGACAGGGGGACCCTTACAATGAGCAGTTCTTC	CASSYGQGDPYNEQFF
TRBV7-3	-	TRBJ2-2	-	TGTGCCAGCAGCATATTCAGGGGGAACACCGGGGAGCTGTTTTTT	CASSIFRGNTGELFF
TRBV5-4	few	TRBJ1-2	-	TGTGCCAGCTTTGTGGACGTACCAGGAAAGACCTATGGCTACACCTTC	CASFVDVPGKTYGYTF
TRBV7-3	many	TRBJ2-1	TRBD2	TGTGCCAGCAGCTCCACTAGCGCTAGCAATGAGCAGTTCTTC	CASSSTSASNEQFF
TRBV5-8	-	TRBJ2-1	-	TGTGCCAGCAGCTCCGAGGACGGAAACTCCTACAATGAGCAGTTCTTC	CASSSEDGNSYNEQFF
TRBV20-1	-	TRBJ2-3	TRBD1	TGCAGTGCCGGACGGCCAGACAGGGGGCTTGGGGATACGCAGTATTTT	CSAGRPDRGLGDTQYF
TRBV6-5	many	TRBJ2-5	-	TGTGCCAGCAGTTACTCGGGGGGAGGCCAAGAGACCCAGTACTTC	CASSYSGGGQETQYF
TRBV5-4	many	TRBJ2-1	TRBD2	TGTGCCAGCAGCTTCGGGACTAGCGGCCCCGGAGAGCAGTTCTTC	CASSFGTSGPGEQFF
TRBV6-4	many	TRBJ1-2	-	TGTGCCAGCAGTGGGGTCCGCTCACACGGAAAGACCTATGGCTACACCTTC	CASSGVRSHGKTYGYTF
TRBV5-3	few	TRBJ1-2	-	TGTGCCAGAGCGACAAAAGTGGTGAGAAAGACCTATGGCTACACCTTC	CARATKVVRKTYGYTF
TRBV11-1	many	TRBJ1-2	-	TGTGCCAGCAGCGTCGAGGGTAAGGCTGGAAAGACCTATGGCTACACCTTC	CASSVEGKAGKTYGYTF
TRBV20-1	-	TRBJ2-3	-	TGCAGTGCTAATCTGGCAGATACGCAGTATTTT	CSANLADTQYF
TRBV16	many	TRBJ1-2	-	TGTGCCAGCAGCTTCAAAAGGGTCGTTAGAAAGACCTATGGCTACACCTTC	CASSFKRVVRKTYGYTF
TRBV25-1	few	TRBJ1-5	-	TGTGCCAGCACCCCCACCGTTAACCGTCTTAGACCTGGTCAGCCCCAGCATTTT	CASTPTVNRLRPGQPQHF
TRBV6-2/TRBV6-3	many	TRBJ1-5	-	TGTGCCAGCAGTGACAGGAGAATTAACAATCAGCCCCAGCATTTT	CASSDRRINNQPQHF
TRBV25-1	many	TRBJ1-2	-	TGTGCCAGCAGTAGCTCCACAGAACTGGGAAAGACCTATGGCTACACCTTC	CASSSSTELGKTYGYTF
TRBV3-1	many	TRBJ1-1	-	TGTGCCAGCAGCCAAGGCGAAGGGAACACTGAAGCTTTCTTT	CASSQGEGNTEAFF
TRBV10-2	many	TRBJ1-4	-	TGCGCCAGCAGTGAGTCGGAAGGGGCCCTAACTAATGAAAAACTGTTTTTT	CASSESEGALTNEKLFF
TRBV9	many	TRBJ2-2	-	TGTGCCAGCAGCCCTCAAACAAGGACAGTAAACACCGGGGAGCTGTTTTTT	CASSPQTRTVNTGELFF
TRBV11-1	many	TRBJ1-2	-	TGTGCCAGCAGCACCCCGCCTAAGGCTGGAAAGACCTATGGCTACACCTTC	CASSTPPKAGKTYGYTF
TRBV3-1	-	TRBJ2-2	-	TGTGCCAGCAGCGCAAGGACTCCCATTTCAGGCTTGACCGGGGAGCTGCTTTTT	CASSARTPISGLTGELLF
TRBV6-1	few	TRBJ2-4	-	TGTGCCAGCAGTGAAGACCTGCATCTAGCCAAAAACATTCAGTACTTC	CASSEDLHLAKNIQYF
TRBV20-1	many	TRBJ1-6	-	TGCAGTGCTAGAGATACCACTAATTCACCCCTCCACTTT	CSARDTTNSPLHF
TRBV4-3	many	TRBJ2-7	-	TGCGCCAGCAGCCAAGAGAAGAGGGAGGGGGACGAGCAGTACTTC	CASSQEKREGDEQYF
TRBV5-1	-	TRBJ2-5	-	TGCGCCAGCAGCTTGTGGCCCCCTCCCCAAGAGACCCAGTACTTC	CASSLWPPPQETQYF
TRBV5-1	many	TRBJ2-2	-	TGCGCCAGCAGCCCCCGGCGTGGGGGCCCGTACACCGGGGAGCTGTTTTTT	CASSPRRGGPYTGELFF
TRBV15	many	TRBJ1-2	-	TGTGCCACCAGCCCGAGCATAAGGTGTGGAAAGACCTATGGCTACACCTTC	CATSPSIRCGKTYGYTF
TRBV7-9	few	TRBJ2-3	TRBD2	TGTGCCAGCACCTCCCCCGATTGGAGCGGGAGGGCCACAGATACGCAGTATTTT	CASTSPDWSGRATDTQYF
TRBV6-1	-	TRBJ1-1	-	TGTGCCCGCAGACCCCGCGGGGAGAGCACTGAAGCTTTCTTC	CARRPRGESTEAFF
TRBV9	many	TRBJ1-3	-	TGTGCCAGCAGCCCACCCCCGACGGGACCGCAAGGAAACACCATATATTTT	CASSPPPTGPQGNTIYF
TRBV4-2	many	TRBJ2-7	TRBD2	TGTGCCAGCAGCCCTAGCGGGGGACGCTACGAGCAGTACTTC	CASSPSGGRYEQYF
TRBV2	-	TRBJ2-3	TRBD1	TGTGCCAGCAACCACCGGGACAGGGAGGAGGTGCGTGTCACAGATACGCAGTATTTT	CASNHRDREEVRVTDTQYF
TRBV27	many	TRBJ1-6	-	TGTGCCAGCAGGTCCCGTCTCTCACCCCTCCACTTT	CASRSRLSPLHF
TRBV11-2	few	TRBJ2-1	TRBD2	TGTGCCAGCAGCTCCCGACCCGTACTAGCGGCCATGGGGGGTGAGCAGTTCTTC	CASSSRPVLAAMGGEQFF